This TCR beta chain was documented in a study of blood T cell repertoires in COVID-19. The wider study: Both acute and convalescent COVID-19 samples were obtained from the United States, Italy and Spain. From T cells, B-cell-depleted T cells, or PBMCs came the material, which was cDNA or gDNA.

Per the authors' pipeline: Cell counts per sample came from amplifying reference gene primers. TCRdb's table, derived via immunoSEQ multiplex PCR, lists solely in-frame clones and lacks some. That table furnishes V, J and clone size, whereas the DNA furnished D and trimming. This sample has roughly 170,000 clones; under 80% occur once, and the top ten carry under 3.5%. In germline, CDR1 is MDHEN, CDR2 SYDVKM. This CDR3 region has 15 residues. V gave up 4 bases and J gave up 0 bases, with 10 bases separating them. The gene calls are TRBV28 and TRBJ1-3; D not certain. The origin of this receptor is a woman aged 80 or over with acute or convalescent COVID-19. Sequencing used peripheral blood. DNA of the CDR3: TGTGCCAGCAGTTCCTACGGGAGCTCTGGAAACACCATATATTTT. Encoded protein: CASSSYGSSGNTIYF.